This T cell receptor beta chain was captured in a study of blood T cell repertoires in COVID-19. On the study more broadly: Samples taken during acute and convalescent COVID-19 were collected in the United States, Italy and Spain.

Measured with immunoSEQ multiplex PCR; TCRdb has only the in-frame clones, and not every one. The sample lists about 110,000 clones; nearly 80% were seen once. Germline-derived CDR1 and CDR2 are KGHSH and LQKENI. CDR3 length equals 14 residues. V lost 1 base and J 7 bases, leaving 14 bases between the germline ends. The source material was peripheral blood. The V call is TRBV18, the J call TRBJ2-7; TRBD1 might be the D (5 bases). This clonotype was sampled from a woman at least 80 years old with active or convalescent COVID-19. CDR3 in amino acids: CASSPLQGAVEQYF. Written as DNA, the CDR3 is TGTGCCAGCTCACCACTCCAAGGGGCGGTGGAGCAGTACTTC.